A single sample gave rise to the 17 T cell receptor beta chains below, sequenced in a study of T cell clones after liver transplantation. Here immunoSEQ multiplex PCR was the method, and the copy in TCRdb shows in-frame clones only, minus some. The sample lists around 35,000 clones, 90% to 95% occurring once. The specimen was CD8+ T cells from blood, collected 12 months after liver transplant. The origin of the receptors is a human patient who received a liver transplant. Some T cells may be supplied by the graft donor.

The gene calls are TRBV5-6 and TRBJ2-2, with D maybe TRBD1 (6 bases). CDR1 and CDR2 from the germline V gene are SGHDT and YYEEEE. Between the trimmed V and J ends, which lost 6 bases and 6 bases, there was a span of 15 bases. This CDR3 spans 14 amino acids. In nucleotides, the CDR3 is TGTGCCAGCACTCCCGGGTGGGGGCCCGGGGAGCTGTTTTTT. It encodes CASTPGWGPGELFF.

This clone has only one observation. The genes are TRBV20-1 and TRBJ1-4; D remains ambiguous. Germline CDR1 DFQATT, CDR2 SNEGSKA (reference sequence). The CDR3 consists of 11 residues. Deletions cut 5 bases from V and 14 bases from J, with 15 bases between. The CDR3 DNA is TGCAGTGCTCGAGTCTCTGCAGTGCTGTTTTTT. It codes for CSARVSAVLFF.

The CDR3 DNA reads as TGTGCCAGCAGCATGTCCCCAGATACGCAGTATTTT. This codes for CASSMSPDTQYF. The chain uses TRBV7-9 and TRBJ2-3; D is unclear. Germline loops: CDR1 SEHNR, CDR2 FQNEAQ (reference sequence). The CDR3 extends over 12 amino acids. The V end lost 5 bases, the J end lost 4 bases, and 7 bases lay between the germline ends.

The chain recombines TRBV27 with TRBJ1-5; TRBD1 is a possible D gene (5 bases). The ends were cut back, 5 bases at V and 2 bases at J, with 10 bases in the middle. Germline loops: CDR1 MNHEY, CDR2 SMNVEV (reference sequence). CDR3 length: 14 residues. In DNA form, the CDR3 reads TGTGCCAGCAGTCCCGGGGGAGGCAATCAGCCCCAGCATTTT. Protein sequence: CASSPGGGNQPQHF.

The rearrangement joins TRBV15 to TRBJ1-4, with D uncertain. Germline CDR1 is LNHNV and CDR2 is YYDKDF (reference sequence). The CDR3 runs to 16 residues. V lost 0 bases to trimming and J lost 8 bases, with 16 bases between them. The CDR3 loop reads CATSRDGGLQFEKLFF. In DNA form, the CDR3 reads TGTGCCACCAGCAGAGATGGTGGCCTACAGTTCGAAAAACTGTTTTTT. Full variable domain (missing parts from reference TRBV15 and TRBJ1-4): DAMVIQNPRYQVTQFGKPVTLSCSQTLNHNVMYWYQQKSSQAPKLLFHYYDKDFNNEADTPDNFQSRRPNTSFCFLDIRSPGLGDTAMYLCATSRDGGLQFEKLFFGSGTQLSVL.

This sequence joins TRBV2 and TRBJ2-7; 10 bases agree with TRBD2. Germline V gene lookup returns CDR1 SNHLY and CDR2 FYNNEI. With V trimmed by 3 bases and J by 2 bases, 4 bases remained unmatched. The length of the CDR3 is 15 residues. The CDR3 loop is CASSDLLAGAYEQYF. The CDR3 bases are TGTGCCAGCAGTGATCTCCTAGCGGGGGCCTACGAGCAGTACTTC.

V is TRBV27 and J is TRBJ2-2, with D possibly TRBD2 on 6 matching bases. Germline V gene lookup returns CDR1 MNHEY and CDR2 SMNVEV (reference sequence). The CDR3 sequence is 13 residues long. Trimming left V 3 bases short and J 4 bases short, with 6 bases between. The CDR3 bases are TGTGCCAGCAGTTTCGGGGGCACCGGGGAGCTGTTTTTT. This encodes CASSFGGTGELFF.

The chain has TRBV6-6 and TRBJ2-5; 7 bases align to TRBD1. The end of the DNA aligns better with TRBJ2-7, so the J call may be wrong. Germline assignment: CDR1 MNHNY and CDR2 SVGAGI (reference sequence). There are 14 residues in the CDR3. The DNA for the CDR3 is TGTGCCAGCAGTGTGGGACAGCCTACCTACGAGCAGTACTTC. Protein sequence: CASSVGQPTYEQYF.

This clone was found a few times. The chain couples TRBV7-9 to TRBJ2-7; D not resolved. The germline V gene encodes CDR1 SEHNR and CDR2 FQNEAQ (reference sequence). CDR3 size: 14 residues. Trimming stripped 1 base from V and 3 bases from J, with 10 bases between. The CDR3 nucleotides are TGTGCCAGCAGCTTAGACATATCCTACTACGAGCAGTACTTC. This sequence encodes CASSLDISYYEQYF.

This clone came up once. This CDR3 is CASSLVDSSNQPQHF. The CDR3 DNA reads TGCGCCAGCAGCTTGGTAGACAGCTCCAATCAGCCCCAGCATTTT. The gene calls are TRBV5-1 and TRBJ1-5; TRBD1 might be the D (5 bases). Per germline, CDR1 SGHRS and CDR2 YFSETQ. The CDR3 is 15 residues long. With 0 bases removed from V and 3 bases from J, the gap between germline ends came to 10 bases.

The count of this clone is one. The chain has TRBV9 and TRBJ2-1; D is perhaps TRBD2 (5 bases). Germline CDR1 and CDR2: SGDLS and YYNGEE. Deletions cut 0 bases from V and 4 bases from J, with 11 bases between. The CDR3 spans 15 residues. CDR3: CASSVGSGVYNEQFF. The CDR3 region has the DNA TGTGCCAGCAGCGTAGGAAGCGGAGTATACAATGAGCAGTTCTTC.

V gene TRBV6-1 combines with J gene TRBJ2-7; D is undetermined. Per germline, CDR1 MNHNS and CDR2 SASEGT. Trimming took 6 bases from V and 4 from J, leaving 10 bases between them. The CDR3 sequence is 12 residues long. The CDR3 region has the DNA TGTGCCAGCAGCGCAATAATTTACGAGCAGTACTTC. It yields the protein CASSAIIYEQYF.

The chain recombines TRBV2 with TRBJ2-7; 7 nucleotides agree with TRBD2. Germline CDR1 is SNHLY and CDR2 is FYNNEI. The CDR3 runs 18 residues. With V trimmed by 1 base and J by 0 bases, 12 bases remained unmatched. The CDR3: CASSEGGASGFRSYEQYF. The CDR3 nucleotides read TGTGCCAGCAGTGAAGGCGGGGCTAGCGGCTTCCGCTCCTACGAGCAGTACTTC.

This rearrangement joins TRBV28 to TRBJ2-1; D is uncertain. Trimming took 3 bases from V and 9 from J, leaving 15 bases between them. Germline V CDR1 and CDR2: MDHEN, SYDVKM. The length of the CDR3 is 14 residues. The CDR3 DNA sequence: TGTGCCAGCAGTTTTTGGCAGGAAAACGGTGAGCAGTTCTTC. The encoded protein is CASSFWQENGEQFF.

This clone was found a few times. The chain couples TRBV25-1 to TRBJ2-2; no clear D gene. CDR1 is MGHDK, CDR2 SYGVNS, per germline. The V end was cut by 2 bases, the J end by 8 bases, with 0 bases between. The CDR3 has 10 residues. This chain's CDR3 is CASSEGELFF. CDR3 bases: TGTGCCAGCAGTGAAGGGGAGCTGTTTTTT.

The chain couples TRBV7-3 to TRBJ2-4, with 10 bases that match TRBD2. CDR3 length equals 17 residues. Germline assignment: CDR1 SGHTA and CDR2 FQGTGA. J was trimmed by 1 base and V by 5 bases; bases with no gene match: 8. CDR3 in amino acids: CASSPGLASVAKNIQYF. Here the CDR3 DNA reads TGTGCCAGCAGCCCGGGACTAGCGTCCGTCGCCAAAAACATTCAGTACTTC.

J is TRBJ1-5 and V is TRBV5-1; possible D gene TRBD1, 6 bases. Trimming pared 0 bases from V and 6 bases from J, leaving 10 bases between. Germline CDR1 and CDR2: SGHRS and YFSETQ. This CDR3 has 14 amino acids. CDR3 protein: CASSLGGGGQPQHF. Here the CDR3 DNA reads TGCGCCAGCAGCTTGGGAGGGGGGGGTCAGCCCCAGCATTTT.